These 14 T cell receptor beta chains were all obtained from the same sample, sequenced in a study of cytomegalovirus exposure and HLA in healthy donors. Primers: 60 Vbeta forward and 13 Jbeta reverse. Some clones are missing from TCRdb's copy, which holds only in-frame ones; the method was immunoSEQ multiplex PCR. The table lists 150,000 or so clones, approximately 80% of them singletons. The sample taken for sequencing was PBMCs. These receptors came from a man between 45 and 60 years old in good health and CMV-seronegative.

This chain joins TRBV10-2 and TRBJ2-5; no clear D. Germline-derived CDR1 and CDR2 are WSHSY and SAAADI. Deletions cut 0 bases from V and 2 bases from J, with 10 bases between. CDR3 size: 15 residues. The CDR3 here is CASSESSRRQETQYF. DNA for the CDR3: TGCGCCAGCAGTGAGTCGAGCCGTAGACAAGAGACCCAGTACTTC.

This chain links TRBV11-3 with TRBJ2-6; D is unclear. The V end was cut by 5 bases, the J end by 1 base, with 12 bases between. CDR1 and CDR2 from the germline V gene are SGHNT and YENEEA. This CDR3 comprises 16 residues. The CDR3 bases are TGTGCCAGCAGCCTCCCCGCGTGGTCTGGGGCCAACGTCCTGACTTTC. This sequence encodes CASSLPAWSGANVLTF. Using reference TRBV11-3 and TRBJ2-6 for the parts outside the CDR3, the full variable domain is EAGVVQSPRYKIIEKKQPVAFWCNPISGHNTLYWYLQNLGQGPELLIRYENEEAVDDSQLPKDRFSAERLKGVDSTLKIQPAELGDSAVYLCASSLPAWSGANVLTFGAGSRLTVL.

This chain links TRBV15 with TRBJ1-1; tentative D call: TRBD1 (6 bases). The germline V and J ends were trimmed by 5 bases and 4 bases, with 8 bases remaining between them. CDR1 and CDR2 from the germline V gene are LNHNV and YYDKDF (reference sequence). This CDR3 has 12 residues. CDR3 DNA sequence: TGTGCCACCAGCGTAGGGGGCACTGAAGCTTTCTTT. As protein: CATSVGGTEAFF. Full variable domain (outside the CDR3, taken from reference TRBV15 and TRBJ1-1): DAMVIQNPRYQVTQFGKPVTLSCSQTLNHNVMYWYQQKSSQAPKLLFHYYDKDFNNEADTPDNFQSRRPNTSFCFLDIRSPGLGDTAMYLCATSVGGTEAFFGQGTRLTVV.

The chain is built from TRBV6-6 and TRBJ2-5; no clear D gene. The CDR3 is made up of 11 amino acids. Germline CDR1 MNHNY, CDR2 SVGAGI (reference sequence). Trimming pared 6 bases from V and 4 bases from J, leaving 6 bases between. CDR3 DNA sequence: TGTGCCAGCAGCCCCCGAGAGACCCAGTACTTC. Its protein is CASSPRETQYF.

The chain uses TRBV27 and TRBJ1-3; D is ambiguous. The germline V gene has CDR1 MNHEY and CDR2 SMNVEV (reference sequence). The CDR3 totals 12 residues. The CDR3 DNA follows: TGTCCTCCCGGGGTCTCTGGAAACACCATATATTTT. Its translation: CPPGVSGNTIYF.

The chain links TRBV6-1 to TRBJ2-7; tentative D call: TRBD1 (6 bases). Trimming pared 8 bases from V and 4 bases from J, leaving 15 bases between. From germline, CDR1 is MNHNS and CDR2 SASEGT. CDR3 length equals 13 residues. In DNA form, the CDR3 reads TGTGCCAGCGCATCATCGGACAGATACGAGCAGTACTTC. It translates to CASASSDRYEQYF.

The J gene is TRBJ2-1, the V gene TRBV4-1, with TRBD2 matching 7 bases. Germline V gene sequence: CDR1 MGHRA, CDR2 YSYEKL. V lost 4 bases and J lost 4; bases outside the gene matches: 10. The CDR3 is 16 amino acids. The CDR3 sequence is CASSLGEGKGYNEQFF. CDR3 in DNA: TGCGCCAGCAGCCTCGGGGAGGGTAAAGGATACAATGAGCAGTTCTTC.

This clone occurred once. V and J are TRBV30 and TRBJ2-1; 12 bases match TRBD2. V lost 0 bases and J lost 15; bases outside the gene matches: 18. Germline V gives CDR1 GTSNPN, CDR2 SVGIG (reference sequence). The CDR3 covers 17 residues. CDR3 nucleotide sequence: TGTGCCTGGAGTGTTGTTTGCGGAGGACTAGCGGGAAAGAGCCCGTTCTTC. This gives the protein CAWSVVCGGLAGKSPFF.

The gene calls are TRBV27 and TRBJ1-1, with D possibly matching TRBD1 (6 bases). CDR3 length equals 14 residues. Germline CDR1 is MNHEY and CDR2 is SMNVEV (reference sequence). Trimming shortened V by 3 bases and J by 7 bases, and 15 bases separated the two germline ends. CDR3 in amino acids: CASSLTTGKDEAFF. For the CDR3, the DNA is TGTGCCAGCAGTTTGACCACAGGGAAGGATGAAGCTTTCTTT.

The chain couples TRBV4-2 to TRBJ2-3, with 7 bases lining up with TRBD2. In germline, CDR1 is LGHNA, CDR2 YNFKEQ. V was pared by 3 bases and J by 4 bases, with 4 bases of the junction left unmatched. This CDR3 has 14 amino acids. The CDR3: CASSQFRGADTQYF. DNA for the CDR3: TGTGCCAGCAGCCAGTTTCGGGGGGCAGATACGCAGTATTTT.

This clone was counted a single time. This CDR3 is CASSAPYEDEQYF. DNA of the CDR3: TGTGCCAGCAGCGCCCCCTACGAGGACGAGCAGTACTTC. This chain links TRBV28 with TRBJ2-7, with D uncertain. CDR3 length: 13 amino acids. Germline values: CDR1 MDHEN, CDR2 SYDVKM. The V and J ends lost 6 bases and 5 bases respectively, with 14 bases between them.

This chain uses TRBV19 with TRBJ1-1, with 7 bases aligning to TRBD1. Trimming removed 4 bases from V and 1 base from J; junction bases left unmatched: 9. The V gene's germline CDR1 is LNHDA and CDR2 SQIVND (reference sequence). The CDR3 is made up of 16 amino acids. The chain's CDR3 is CASSTGGMTPNTEAFF. The CDR3 DNA sequence: TGTGCCAGTAGTACAGGGGGGATGACCCCGAACACTGAAGCTTTCTTT.

The chain carries TRBV6-5 and TRBJ2-7, with 11 bases lining up with TRBD2. The CDR3 has 15 residues. The J segment lost 3 bases and the V segment lost 0 bases, leaving 1 base of the junction unmatched. CDR1 is MNHEY, CDR2 SVGAGI, per germline. CDR3 residues: CASSYSGLADYEQYF. CDR3 nucleotide sequence: TGTGCCAGCAGTTACTCGGGACTAGCGGACTACGAGCAGTACTTC.

This rearrangement joins TRBV6-4 to TRBJ2-3, with D uncertain. This CDR3 is built from 14 residues. Germline values: CDR1 MRHNA, CDR2 SNTAGT. Trimming stripped 7 bases from V and 0 bases from J, with 11 bases between. The CDR3 loop reads CASKGDLSTDTQYF. CDR3 nucleotides: TGTGCCAGCAAAGGCGACTTGAGCACAGATACGCAGTATTTT.